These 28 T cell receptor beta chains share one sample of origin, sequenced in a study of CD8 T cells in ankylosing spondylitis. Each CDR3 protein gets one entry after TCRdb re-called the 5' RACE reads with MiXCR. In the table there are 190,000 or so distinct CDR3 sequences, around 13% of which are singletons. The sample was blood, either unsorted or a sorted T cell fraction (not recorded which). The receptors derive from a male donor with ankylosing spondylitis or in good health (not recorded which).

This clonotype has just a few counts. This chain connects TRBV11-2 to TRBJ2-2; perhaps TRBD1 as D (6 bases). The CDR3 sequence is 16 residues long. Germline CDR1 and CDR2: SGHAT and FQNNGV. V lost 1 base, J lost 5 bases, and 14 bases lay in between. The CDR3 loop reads CASSLGEGEGTGELFF. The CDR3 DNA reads TGTGCCAGCAGCTTAGGAGAGGGGGAAGGGACCGGGGAGCTGTTTTTT.

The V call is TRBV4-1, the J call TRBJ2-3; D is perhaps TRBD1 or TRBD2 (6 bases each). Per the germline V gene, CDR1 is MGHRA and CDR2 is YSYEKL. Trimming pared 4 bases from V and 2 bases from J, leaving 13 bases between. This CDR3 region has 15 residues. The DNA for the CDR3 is TGCGCCAGCAGCCCCGGAGGGGGACTCACAGATACGCAGTATTTT. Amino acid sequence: CASSPGGGLTDTQYF.

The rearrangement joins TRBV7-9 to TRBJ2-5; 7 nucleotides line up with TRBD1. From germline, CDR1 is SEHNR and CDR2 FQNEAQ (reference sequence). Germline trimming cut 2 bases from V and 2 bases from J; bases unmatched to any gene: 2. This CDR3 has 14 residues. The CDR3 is CASSLRDRQETQYF. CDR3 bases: TGTGCCAGCAGCTTAAGGGACAGACAAGAGACCCAGTACTTC.

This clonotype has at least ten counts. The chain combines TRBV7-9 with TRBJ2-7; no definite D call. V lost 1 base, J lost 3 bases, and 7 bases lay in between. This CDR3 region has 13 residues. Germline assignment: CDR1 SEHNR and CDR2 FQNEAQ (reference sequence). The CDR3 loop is CASSLVTDYEQYF. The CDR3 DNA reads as TGTGCCAGCAGCTTAGTAACAGACTACGAGCAGTACTTC.

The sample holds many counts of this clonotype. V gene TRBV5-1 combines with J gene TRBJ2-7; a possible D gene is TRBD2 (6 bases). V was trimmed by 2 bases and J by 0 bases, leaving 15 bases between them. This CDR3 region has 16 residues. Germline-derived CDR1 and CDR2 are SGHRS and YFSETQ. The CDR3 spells CASSFRIGGSSYEQYF. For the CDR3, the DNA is TGCGCCAGCAGCTTCAGAATCGGGGGTAGCTCCTACGAGCAGTACTTC.

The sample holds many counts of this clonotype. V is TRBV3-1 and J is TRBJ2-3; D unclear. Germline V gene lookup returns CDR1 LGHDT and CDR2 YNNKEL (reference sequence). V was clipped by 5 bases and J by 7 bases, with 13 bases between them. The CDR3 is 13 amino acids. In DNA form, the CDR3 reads TGTGCCAGCAGCTCGCCTCTAGAGAATACGCAGTATTTT. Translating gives CASSSPLENTQYF.

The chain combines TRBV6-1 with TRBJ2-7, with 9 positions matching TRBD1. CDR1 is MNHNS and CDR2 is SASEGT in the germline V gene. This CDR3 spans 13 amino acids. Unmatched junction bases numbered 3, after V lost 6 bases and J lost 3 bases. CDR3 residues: CASRGQGLYEQYF. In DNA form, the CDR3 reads TGTGCCAGCAGGGGACAGGGTCTCTACGAGCAGTACTTC.

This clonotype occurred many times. CDR3 bases: TGTGCCAGCAGCTCAGACACGACAGTTAACACTGAAGCTTTCTTT. Translation: CASSSDTTVNTEAFF. This chain uses TRBV11-1 with TRBJ1-1; the D gene is possibly TRBD1 (5 bases). The V and J ends lost 4 bases and 2 bases respectively, with 14 bases between them. Germline CDR1 reads SGHAT; CDR2 reads FQDESV (reference sequence). CDR3 length: 15 residues.

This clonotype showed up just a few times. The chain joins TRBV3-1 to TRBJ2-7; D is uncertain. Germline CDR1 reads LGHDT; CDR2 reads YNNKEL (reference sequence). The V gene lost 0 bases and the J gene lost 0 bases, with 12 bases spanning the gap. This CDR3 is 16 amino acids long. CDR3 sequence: CASSQDTPLSSYEQYF. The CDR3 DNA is TGTGCCAGCAGCCAAGATACCCCTCTTAGCTCCTACGAGCAGTACTTC.

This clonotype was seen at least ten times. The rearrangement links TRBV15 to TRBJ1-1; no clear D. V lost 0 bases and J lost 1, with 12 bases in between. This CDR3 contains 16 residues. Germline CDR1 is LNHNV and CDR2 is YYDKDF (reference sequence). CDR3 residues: CATSRDLNSWNTEAFF. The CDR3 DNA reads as TGTGCCACCAGCAGAGATCTCAACAGCTGGAACACTGAAGCTTTCTTT.

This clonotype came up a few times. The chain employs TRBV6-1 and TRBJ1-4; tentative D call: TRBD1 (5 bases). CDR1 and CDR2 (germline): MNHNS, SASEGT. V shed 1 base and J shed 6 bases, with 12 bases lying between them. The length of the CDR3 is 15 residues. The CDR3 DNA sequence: TGTGCCAGCAGTGAAGGAGGGACGGGCTATGAAAAACTGTTTTTT. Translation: CASSEGGTGYEKLFF.

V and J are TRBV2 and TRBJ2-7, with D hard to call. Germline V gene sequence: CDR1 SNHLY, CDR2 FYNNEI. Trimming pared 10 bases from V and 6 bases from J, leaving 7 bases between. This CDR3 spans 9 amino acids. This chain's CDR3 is CATGSEQYF. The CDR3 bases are TGTGCCACCGGTTCCGAGCAGTACTTC.

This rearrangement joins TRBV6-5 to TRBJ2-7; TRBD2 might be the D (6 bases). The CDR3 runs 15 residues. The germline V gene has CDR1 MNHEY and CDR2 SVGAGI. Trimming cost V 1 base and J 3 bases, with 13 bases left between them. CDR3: CASSYWAAEGYEQYF. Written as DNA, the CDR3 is TGTGCCAGCAGTTACTGGGCAGCGGAGGGCTACGAGCAGTACTTC.

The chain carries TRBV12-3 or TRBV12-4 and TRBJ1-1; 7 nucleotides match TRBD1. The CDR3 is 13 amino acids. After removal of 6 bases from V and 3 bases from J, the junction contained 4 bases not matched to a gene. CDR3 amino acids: CASRQTGDTEAFF. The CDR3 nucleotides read TGTGCCAGCAGACAAACAGGGGACACTGAAGCTTTCTTT.

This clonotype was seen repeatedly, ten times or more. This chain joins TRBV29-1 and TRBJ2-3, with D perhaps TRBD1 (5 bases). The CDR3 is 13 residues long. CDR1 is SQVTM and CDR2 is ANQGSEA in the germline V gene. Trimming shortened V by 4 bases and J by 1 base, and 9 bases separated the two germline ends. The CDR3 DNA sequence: TGCAGCGTTGTAGGGGCCGGCACAGATACGCAGTATTTT. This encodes CSVVGAGTDTQYF.

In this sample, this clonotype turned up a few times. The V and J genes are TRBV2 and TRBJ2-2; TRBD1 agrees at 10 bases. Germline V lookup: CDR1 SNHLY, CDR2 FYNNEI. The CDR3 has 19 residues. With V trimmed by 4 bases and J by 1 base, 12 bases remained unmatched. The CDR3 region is CASSAMGDRDRGNTGELFF. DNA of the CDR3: TGTGCCAGCAGTGCTATGGGTGACCGGGACAGGGGGAACACCGGGGAGCTGTTTTTT.

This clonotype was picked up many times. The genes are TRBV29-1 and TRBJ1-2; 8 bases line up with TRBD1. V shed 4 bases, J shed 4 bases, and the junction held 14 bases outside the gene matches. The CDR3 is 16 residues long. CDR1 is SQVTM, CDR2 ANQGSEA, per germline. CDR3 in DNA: TGCAGCGTTGTTTCGGGACAGGCCCTCACGTCCTATGGCTACACCTTC. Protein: CSVVSGQALTSYGYTF.

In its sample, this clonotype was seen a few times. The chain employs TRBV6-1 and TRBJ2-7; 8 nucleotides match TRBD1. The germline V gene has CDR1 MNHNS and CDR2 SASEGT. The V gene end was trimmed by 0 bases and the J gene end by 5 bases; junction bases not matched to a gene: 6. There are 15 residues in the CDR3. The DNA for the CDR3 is TGTGCCAGCAGTGAAGCACCGGGACAGGTAGACGAGCAGTACTTC. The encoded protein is CASSEAPGQVDEQYF.

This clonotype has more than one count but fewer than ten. The CDR3 protein is CASSEYGGTYEQYF. The CDR3 bases are TGTGCCAGCAGTGAGTATGGGGGAACCTACGAGCAGTACTTC. This chain uses TRBV6-1 with TRBJ2-7, with D perhaps assigned TRBD1 or TRBD2 (5 bases each). V dropped 3 bases and J dropped 2 bases, with 11 bases sitting between them. The CDR3 runs to 14 residues. The germline V gene encodes CDR1 MNHNS and CDR2 SASEGT.

For the CDR3, the DNA is TGCAGTGCTAGAGATGGACTAGCGGGGATCTATGAGCAGTTCTTC. Its protein product is CSARDGLAGIYEQFF. This rearrangement joins TRBV20-1 to TRBJ2-1; 12 positions match TRBD2. Germline CDR1 is DFQATT and CDR2 is SNEGSKA (reference sequence). The CDR3 covers 15 residues. V lost 0 bases, J lost 8 bases, and 5 bases stayed unmatched.

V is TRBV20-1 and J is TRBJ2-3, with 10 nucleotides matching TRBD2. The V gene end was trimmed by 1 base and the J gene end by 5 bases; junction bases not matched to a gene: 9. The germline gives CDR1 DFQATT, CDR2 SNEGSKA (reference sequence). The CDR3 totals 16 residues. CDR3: CSARAGAGGAVDTQYF. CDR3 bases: TGCAGTGCTAGAGCGGGAGCGGGGGGGGCCGTAGATACGCAGTATTTT.

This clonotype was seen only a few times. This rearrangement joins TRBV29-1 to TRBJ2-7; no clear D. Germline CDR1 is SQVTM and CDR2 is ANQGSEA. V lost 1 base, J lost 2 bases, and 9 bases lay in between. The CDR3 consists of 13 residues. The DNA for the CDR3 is TGCAGCGTTGAAGTCGGGTTCGCCTACGAGCAGTACTTC. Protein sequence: CSVEVGFAYEQYF.

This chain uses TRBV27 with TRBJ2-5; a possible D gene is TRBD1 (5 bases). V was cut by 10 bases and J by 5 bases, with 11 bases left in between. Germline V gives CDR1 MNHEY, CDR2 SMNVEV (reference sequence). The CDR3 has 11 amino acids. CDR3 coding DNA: TGTGCCACCAGGGTCGGGGAGACCCAGTACTTC. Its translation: CATRVGETQYF.

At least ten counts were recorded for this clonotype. Here the CDR3 reads CSGLRSDSTDTQYF. The CDR3 coding sequence is TGCAGTGGTCTTAGATCCGACTCCACAGATACGCAGTATTTT. The chain carries TRBV20-1 and TRBJ2-3; D unclear. V lost 7 bases and J 2 bases, leaving 16 bases between the germline ends. The germline CDR1 and CDR2 sequences are DFQATT and SNEGSKA (reference sequence). The CDR3 covers 14 residues.

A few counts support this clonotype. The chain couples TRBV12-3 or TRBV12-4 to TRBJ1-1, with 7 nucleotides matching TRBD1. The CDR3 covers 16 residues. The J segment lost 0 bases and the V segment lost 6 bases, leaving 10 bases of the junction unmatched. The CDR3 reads CASRATGNPLNTEAFF. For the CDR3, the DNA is TGTGCCAGCAGAGCGACAGGGAACCCCCTGAACACTGAAGCTTTCTTT.

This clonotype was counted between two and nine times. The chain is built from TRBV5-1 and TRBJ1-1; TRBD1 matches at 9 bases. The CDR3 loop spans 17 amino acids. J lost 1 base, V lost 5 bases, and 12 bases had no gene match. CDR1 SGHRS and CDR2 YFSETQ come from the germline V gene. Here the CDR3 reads CASRSVPGQGPNTEAFF. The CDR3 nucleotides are TGCGCCAGCAGATCGGTACCGGGACAGGGACCGAACACTGAAGCTTTCTTT.

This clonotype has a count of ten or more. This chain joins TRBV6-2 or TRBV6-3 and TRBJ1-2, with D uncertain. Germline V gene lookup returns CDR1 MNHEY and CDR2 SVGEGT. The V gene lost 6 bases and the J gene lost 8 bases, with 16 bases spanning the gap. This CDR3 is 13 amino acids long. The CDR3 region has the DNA TGTGCCAGCAGAACACATCGAGAAGAGGGCTACACCTTC. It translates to CASRTHREEGYTF.

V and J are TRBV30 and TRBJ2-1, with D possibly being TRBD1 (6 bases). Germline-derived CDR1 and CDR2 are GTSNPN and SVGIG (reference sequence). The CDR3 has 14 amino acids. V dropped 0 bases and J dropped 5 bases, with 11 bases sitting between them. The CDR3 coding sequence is TGTGCCTGGAGTGTAGGCTCAGGGGACAATGAGCAGTTCTTC. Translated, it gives CAWSVGSGDNEQFF.